This T cell receptor (beta chain) was recorded in a study of T cell clones after liver transplantation. The wider study: Apart from three HCV-positive recipients, transplants were for non-autoimmune, non-viral reasons. Tolerance: complete withdrawal held at least one year, liver enzymes staying within twice normal.

Germline V gives CDR1 MGHDK, CDR2 SYGVNS. The J segment lost 2 bases and the V segment lost 3 bases, leaving 3 bases of the junction unmatched. This CDR3 has 14 residues. Only in-frame clones appear in the TCRdb table, and some are missing; sequencing was by immunoSEQ multiplex PCR. The table records 65,000 to 70,000 clones, around 93% of them present only once. The sample in question was CD4+ T cells from blood, obtained around 27 months after liver transplant. V gene TRBV25-1 combines with J gene TRBJ2-7; 8 nucleotides align to TRBD1. The clonotype originates from a human patient who received a liver transplant. Some T cells may possibly be graft donor cells. Written as DNA, the CDR3 is TGTGCCAGCAGTGACCCGGGACAGGCCTACGAGCAGTACTTC. This encodes CASSDPGQAYEQYF.